This T cell receptor beta chain came from a study of blood T cell dynamics during melanoma immunotherapy. Across the whole study: Metastatic melanoma patients received first-line pembrolizumab or nivolumab plus ipilimumab. Study-wide findings and caveats: It remained unknown if the driving T cell clones were melanoma-specific.

Libraries were prepared by immunoSEQ multiplex PCR; TCRdb keeps only in-frame clonotypes and omits some of them. Of approximately 9,600 clones detected, approximately 90% appear once; the ten largest clones hold less than 8%. Time point meaning: pre-treatment baseline. Concerning this clone itself: Its target is unknown.

This receptor was obtained from a human donor with melanoma. Sequenced material: blood, taken from a patient treated with checkpoint blockade.

The CDR3 DNA reads TGTGCCAGCAGTTACTCGGAGGGGGGCTACGAGCAGTACTTC. Translating gives CASSYSEGGYEQYF. The V gene is TRBV6-6, the J gene TRBJ2-7; D is perhaps TRBD1 or TRBD2 (6 bases each). The CDR3 length is 14 residues. The germline V gene has CDR1 MNHNY and CDR2 SVGAGI (reference sequence). V lost 0 bases and J 3 bases, leaving 9 bases between the germline ends.